The 6 T cell receptor beta chains reported below all come from one sample, sequenced in a study of cytomegalovirus exposure and HLA in healthy donors. The PCR contained 60 Vbeta and 13 Jbeta primers. The method was immunoSEQ multiplex PCR; TCRdb's version includes in-frame clones alone and lacks a portion of them. The sample lists about 95,000 clones, 78% occurring once. Sequenced material: PBMCs. Every receptor here comes from a woman in her forties in good health and CMV-seropositive.

The V call is TRBV9, the J call TRBJ1-2; D gene uncertain. CDR3 length: 13 residues. CDR1 is SGDLS, CDR2 YYNGEE, per germline. V dropped 2 bases and J dropped 8 bases, with 13 bases sitting between them. The DNA for the CDR3 is TGTGCCAGCAGCGTGGAGGGCCGGAGGGGCTACACCTTC. Protein product: CASSVEGRRGYTF.

The J gene is TRBJ1-2, the V gene TRBV19; 7 nucleotides match TRBD1. Germline CDR1 is LNHDA and CDR2 is SQIVND (reference sequence). V was clipped by 1 base and J by 13 bases; unmatched bases: 3. The CDR3 runs 11 residues. CDR3 amino acids: CASSIGDSSTF. The CDR3 DNA reads as TGTGCCAGTAGTATAGGGGACAGCTCCACCTTC. The whole variable domain, filled in from reference TRBV19 and TRBJ1-2, reads DGGITQSPKYLFRKEGQNVTLSCEQNLNHDAMYWYRQDPGQGLRLIYYSQIVNDFQKGDIAEGYSVSREKKESFPLTVTSAQKNPTAFYLCASSIGDSSTFGSGTRLTVV.

This clone was recorded a few times. This CDR3 is CARSPGQKDTDTQYF. CDR3 nucleotides: TGTGCCAGAAGCCCCGGACAGAAAGACACAGATACGCAGTATTTT. The chain is built from TRBV5-3 and TRBJ2-3; maybe TRBD1 (6 bases). TRBV5-3 is an ORF, with its function uncertain. Trimming removed 4 bases at V and 2 bases at J, with 14 bases between. This CDR3 is built from 15 residues.

This clone was seen more than once but under ten times. This chain uses TRBV9 with TRBJ2-1; 11 bases are shared with TRBD2. Looked up from germline, CDR1 is SGDLS and CDR2 is YYNGEE. V shed 1 base, J shed 7 bases, and the junction held 4 bases outside the gene matches. This CDR3 is 15 amino acids long. CDR3 nucleotides: TGTGCCAGCAGCGTATCACTAGCGGGAGATAATGAGCAGTTCTTC. This gives the protein CASSVSLAGDNEQFF.

The chain joins TRBV6-1 to TRBJ2-7, with D tentatively TRBD2 (6 bases). The V gene lost 10 bases and the J gene lost 5 bases, with 12 bases spanning the gap. Germline V gene lookup returns CDR1 MNHNS and CDR2 SASEGT. The length of the CDR3 is 11 residues. The CDR3 spells CATKRGNEQYF. The CDR3, as DNA: TGTGCCACTAAACGGGGGAACGAGCAGTACTTC.

The V call is TRBV9, the J call TRBJ2-1; TRBD1 matches 7 bases. V lost 2 bases, J lost 10 bases, and 12 bases stayed unmatched. The CDR3 is 15 amino acids. CDR1 SGDLS and CDR2 YYNGEE come from the germline V gene. The CDR3 protein is CASSVGTVFPGEQFF. CDR3 nucleotides: TGTGCCAGCAGCGTCGGGACAGTCTTCCCGGGGGAGCAGTTCTTC.